Many counts were recorded for the clone carrying this T cell receptor (beta chain). These data are taken from a study of T cells after yellow fever vaccination. TCRdb reanalysed the 5' RACE reads using MiXCR and keeps one entry per CDR3 protein. The sample holds 25,000 to 35,000 distinct CDR3 sequences, 3.5% to 5% seen once. Germline CDR1 GTSNPN, CDR2 SVGIG (reference sequence). V was cut by 0 bases and J by 0 bases, with 15 bases left in between. This CDR3 is 17 amino acids long. The gene calls are TRBV30 and TRBJ1-3; D uncertain. The TCR was taken from a man aged 30 to 45 who received the YFV17D yellow fever vaccine. The sample consisted of CD8+ T cells sorted from PBMCs, taken 5 days after the yellow fever booster vaccination. This CDR3 reads CAWSVRPEGNSGNTIYF. CDR3 in DNA: TGTGCCTGGAGTGTTCGCCCCGAGGGCAACTCTGGAAACACCATATATTTT.